These 30 T cell receptor beta chains were sequenced from one sample in a study of CD8 T cells in Susac syndrome. cDNA came from roughly 0.53 to 1 ug RNA primed by random hexamers. TCRdb redid the calling of the immunoSEQ multiplex PCR reads with MiXCR, one entry per CDR3 protein. This sample has about 290,000 distinct CDR3 sequences, with 89% found just once. The sequenced sample was CD8+ T cells from PBMCs. The receptors shown here come from a human donor with multiple sclerosis.

The CDR3 nucleotides read TGTGCCCTTACAGACCCGCTGGATAGCAATCAGCCCCAGCATTTT. Encoded protein: CALTDPLDSNQPQHF. The chain employs TRBV19 and TRBJ1-5; no reliable D call. CDR3 length equals 15 residues. V lost 11 bases and J 0 bases, leaving 17 bases between the germline ends. Germline CDR1 LNHDA, CDR2 SQIVND (reference sequence).

The chain recombines TRBV11-1 with TRBJ2-2; the D is unclear. Germline lookup yields CDR1 SGHAT and CDR2 FQDESV (reference sequence). V lost 4 bases and J lost 3, with 6 bases in between. The CDR3 extends over 13 amino acids. The CDR3 DNA is TGTGCCAGCAGCTCGGCCCACACCGGGGAGCTGTTTTTT. Its protein is CASSSAHTGELFF.

The chain carries TRBV29-1 and TRBJ2-5; 9 bases fit TRBD1. CDR1 is SQVTM and CDR2 is ANQGSEA in the germline V gene. Germline trimming cut 6 bases from V and 2 bases from J; bases unmatched to any gene: 13. There are 16 residues in the CDR3. The CDR3 is CSVPQGAASEQETQYF. Here the CDR3 DNA reads TGCAGCGTGCCACAGGGGGCGGCTAGTGAACAAGAGACCCAGTACTTC.

Written as DNA, the CDR3 is TGTGCCAGCAGTTTACGGGGCGGGAGGAGCACAGATACGCAGTATTTT. Amino acids: CASSLRGGRSTDTQYF. The J gene is TRBJ2-3, the V gene TRBV27; TRBD2 matches at 8 bases. V shed 2 bases, J shed 0 bases, and the junction held 4 bases outside the gene matches. The CDR3 consists of 16 residues. Per the germline V gene, CDR1 is MNHEY and CDR2 is SMNVEV (reference sequence).

This sequence joins TRBV3-1 and TRBJ2-7; no definite D call. The CDR3 loop spans 11 amino acids. V was clipped by 7 bases and J by 3 bases, with 7 bases between them. The germline gives CDR1 LGHDT, CDR2 YNNKEL (reference sequence). The DNA of the CDR3 is TGTGCCAGCACCACGGGCTACGAGCAGTACTTC. Translating it yields CASTTGYEQYF.

V is TRBV7-9 and J is TRBJ1-3; D call uncertain. Deletions cut 5 bases from V and 4 bases from J, with 6 bases between. Germline CDR1 and CDR2: SEHNR and FQNEAQ (reference sequence). This CDR3 comprises 12 residues. The CDR3 sequence: CASSQGGNTIYF. Written as DNA, the CDR3 is TGTGCCAGCAGCCAAGGGGGAAACACCATATATTTT.

The chain joins TRBV20-1 to TRBJ2-3, with 7 bases that match TRBD2. Looked up from germline, CDR1 is DFQATT and CDR2 is SNEGSKA (reference sequence). With 1 base clipped from V and 2 bases from J, the junction kept 12 bases outside the gene matches. This CDR3 is 17 amino acids long. The CDR3 here is CSARGGGLWGNTDTQYF. Written as DNA, the CDR3 is TGCAGTGCTAGAGGGGGAGGGCTGTGGGGAAACACAGATACGCAGTATTTT.

The CDR3 DNA follows: TGTGCCAGCAGCGCTAGCGGGGGGGACTACAATGAGCAGTTCTTC. Protein sequence: CASSASGGDYNEQFF. The chain recombines TRBV9 with TRBJ2-1; 12 nucleotides match TRBD2. This CDR3 has 15 residues. V was clipped by 3 bases and J by 3 bases; unmatched bases: 1. Germline lookup yields CDR1 SGDLS and CDR2 YYNGEE.

V is TRBV29-1 and J is TRBJ2-7, with 7 bases fitting TRBD1. CDR1 and CDR2 (germline): SQVTM, ANQGSEA. Germline trimming cut 5 bases from V and 2 bases from J; bases unmatched to any gene: 6. This CDR3 comprises 13 residues. This chain's CDR3 is CSVLTGSPYEQYF. For the CDR3, the DNA is TGCAGCGTTTTGACAGGGTCTCCCTACGAGCAGTACTTC.

The gene calls are TRBV9 and TRBJ2-1; 7 nucleotides line up with TRBD2. CDR1 is SGDLS and CDR2 is YYNGEE in the germline V gene. Trimming cost V 3 bases and J 4 bases; bases outside gene matches: 10. The CDR3 has 16 residues. CDR3 region: CASSGGASGQYNEQFF. The CDR3 DNA reads as TGTGCCAGCAGCGGTGGTGCTAGCGGACAATACAATGAGCAGTTCTTC.

CDR3 sequence (DNA): TGCAGTGCTTCAGCGGACAGGGACTACTACGAGCAGTACTTC. It encodes CSASADRDYYEQYF. The chain combines TRBV20-1 with TRBJ2-7; D is perhaps TRBD1 (8 bases). This CDR3 is built from 14 residues. Germline V gene lookup returns CDR1 DFQATT and CDR2 SNEGSKA (reference sequence). Between the trimmed V and J ends, which lost 5 bases and 3 bases, there was a span of 17 bases.

This clonotype was recorded a few times. The chain employs TRBV7-2 and TRBJ1-2; D gene uncertain. Between the trimmed V and J ends, which lost 3 bases and 0 bases, there was a span of 8 bases. Germline CDR1 is SGHTA and CDR2 is FQGNSA. The CDR3 contains 14 residues. The CDR3: CASSFVGTNYGYTF. CDR3 DNA: TGTGCCAGCAGCTTTGTAGGGACTAACTATGGCTACACCTTC.

This chain joins TRBV2 and TRBJ1-4; D is perhaps TRBD1 (5 bases). CDR1 and CDR2 from the germline V gene are SNHLY and FYNNEI. V was pared by 0 bases and J by 2 bases, with 16 bases between. CDR3 length: 18 amino acids. The CDR3, as DNA: TGTGCCAGCAGTGAAGCGCTTCAAGGGACCCCGACTAATGAAAAACTGTTTTTT. Its protein is CASSEALQGTPTNEKLFF.

A single count supports this clonotype. V is TRBV4-3 and J is TRBJ2-7, with D perhaps being TRBD1 or TRBD2 (7 bases each). The CDR3 totals 19 residues. Germline V lookup: CDR1 LGHNA, CDR2 YSLEER. V was pared by 4 bases and J by 3 bases, with 28 bases between. CDR3 sequence reads: CASSPEAGGNWGGNYEQYF. CDR3 nucleotides: TGCGCCAGCAGCCCCGAAGCAGGGGGGAACTGGGGAGGGAACTACGAGCAGTACTTC.

J is TRBJ2-1 and V is TRBV7-2, with 10 bases fitting TRBD2. The CDR3 runs to 16 residues. The V gene end was trimmed by 4 bases and the J gene end by 7 bases; junction bases not matched to a gene: 10. Germline loops: CDR1 SGHTA, CDR2 FQGNSA. For the CDR3, the DNA is TGTGCCAGCAGCTCTTCAGCGGGAGGGCCTACGAATGAGCAGTTCTTC. Translating gives CASSSSAGGPTNEQFF.

The genes are TRBV7-2 and TRBJ1-4; possible D gene TRBD1, 6 bases. V gave up 3 bases and J gave up 6 bases, with 8 bases separating them. Germline CDR1 and CDR2: SGHTA and FQGNSA. The CDR3 sequence is 13 residues long. The CDR3 region is CASSFWTDEKLFF. CDR3 bases: TGTGCCAGCAGCTTTTGGACAGATGAAAAACTGTTTTTT.

The CDR3 nucleotides are TGTGCCACCAGCAGAGATCCCGCTTCCTACAATGAGCAGTTCTTC. The encoded protein is CATSRDPASYNEQFF. The gene calls are TRBV15 and TRBJ2-1, with D uncertain. Trimming shortened V by 0 bases and J by 1 base, and 7 bases separated the two germline ends. Germline V CDR1 and CDR2: LNHNV, YYDKDF (reference sequence). The CDR3 loop spans 15 amino acids.

The rearrangement links TRBV11-2 to TRBJ1-2; D is perhaps TRBD1 (5 bases). The CDR3 has 16 amino acids. The V end lost 4 bases, the J end lost 4 bases, and 19 bases lay between the germline ends. Germline V CDR1 and CDR2: SGHAT, FQNNGV. The CDR3 loop is CASSSLSGQTLYGYTF. In nucleotides, the CDR3 is TGTGCCAGCAGCTCCCTTTCGGGGCAGACCCTCTATGGCTACACCTTC.

V usage is TRBV2 and J usage is TRBJ1-2; no clear D. Germline values: CDR1 SNHLY, CDR2 FYNNEI. CDR3 size: 13 residues. V was shortened by 10 bases and J by 0 bases, with 12 bases between the two germline ends. The CDR3, as DNA: TGTGCCACTACAGAGAGATCTAACTATGGCTACACCTTC. This encodes CATTERSNYGYTF.

DNA of the CDR3: TGCGCCAGCAGCCATAGGGGTAACCTGCATTTT. Translation: CASSHRGNLHF. The chain joins TRBV4-1 to TRBJ1-5, with D possibly TRBD1 on 5 matching bases. This CDR3 is 11 amino acids long. Germline V CDR1 and CDR2: MGHRA, YSYEKL. V was trimmed by 3 bases and J by 15 bases, leaving 12 bases between them.

This clonotype was seen a few times. The chain is built from TRBV19 and TRBJ1-1; D is undetermined. There are 14 residues in the CDR3. Trimming took 3 bases from V and 0 from J, leaving 8 bases between them. Germline V gene data show CDR1 as LNHDA and CDR2 as SQIVND (reference sequence). CDR3 bases: TGTGCCAGTAGTATTACGGGGATGAACACTGAAGCTTTCTTT. Translated: CASSITGMNTEAFF.

The V call is TRBV27, the J call TRBJ1-6; D unresolved. V was trimmed by 6 bases and J by 0 bases, leaving 6 bases between them. The CDR3 covers 14 residues. Germline V CDR1 and CDR2: MNHEY, SMNVEV (reference sequence). The CDR3 is CASSWGSYNSPLHF. The CDR3 nucleotides read TGTGCCAGCAGCTGGGGCTCCTATAATTCACCCCTCCACTTT.

The V and J genes are TRBV7-9 and TRBJ1-1, with 9 bases matching TRBD1. The J segment lost 10 bases and the V segment lost 5 bases, leaving 11 bases of the junction unmatched. The CDR3 spans 14 residues. CDR1 SEHNR and CDR2 FQNEAQ come from the germline V gene (reference sequence). The CDR3 DNA reads TGTGCCAGCAGCGTTACCACAGGGGGCGCGGGAGCTTTCTTT. It is translated as CASSVTTGGAGAFF.

The chain has TRBV30 and TRBJ2-1, with 8 bases that match TRBD2. The CDR3 is 13 residues long. The germline V gene has CDR1 GTSNPN and CDR2 SVGIG (reference sequence). The junction had 5 bases not matched to a gene; V was cut back by 0 bases and J by 10 bases. The CDR3 loop reads CAWSVASGGEQFF. CDR3 in DNA: TGTGCCTGGAGTGTCGCGAGCGGGGGCGAGCAGTTCTTC.

The chain uses TRBV19 and TRBJ2-2; tentatively, D is TRBD2 (5 bases). The CDR3 extends over 15 amino acids. Trimming pared 3 bases from V and 5 bases from J, leaving 13 bases between. Germline assignment: CDR1 LNHDA and CDR2 SQIVND (reference sequence). The DNA of the CDR3 is TGTGCCAGTAGTATCCTAGCTCTGTCAACCGGGGAGCTGTTTTTT. It codes for CASSILALSTGELFF.

The chain joins TRBV24-1 to TRBJ2-3; TRBD2 matches 8 bases. The CDR3 is made up of 13 amino acids. Germline CDR1 and CDR2: KGHDR and SFDVKD. The ends lost 9 bases at V and 2 bases at J; junction bases unmatched: 3. The CDR3 loop reads CATRGGPTDTQYF. The CDR3 DNA reads as TGTGCCACCCGCGGGGGGCCCACAGATACGCAGTATTTT.

The chain has TRBV6-2 or TRBV6-3 and TRBJ1-5; no reliable D call. V lost 2 bases and J lost 4, with 9 bases in between. The CDR3 loop spans 14 amino acids. Germline CDR1 and CDR2: MNHEY and SVGEGT. The CDR3 sequence is CASSYDEENQPQHF. Here the CDR3 DNA reads TGTGCCAGCAGTTACGACGAGGAGAATCAGCCCCAGCATTTT.

This chain connects TRBV4-1 to TRBJ1-2; weak D call: TRBD1 (5 bases). Germline values: CDR1 MGHRA, CDR2 YSYEKL. Trimming took 0 bases from V and 4 from J, leaving 18 bases between them. The CDR3 contains 17 residues. The CDR3 nucleotides read TGCGCCAGCAGCCAAGATCCCCTTCCAGGGTTACTCTATGGCTACACCTTC. Its translation is CASSQDPLPGLLYGYTF.

The chain carries TRBV28 and TRBJ2-1; D uncertain. The CDR3 runs to 14 residues. Trimming left V 4 bases short and J 4 bases short, with 11 bases between. CDR1 and CDR2 from the germline V gene are MDHEN and SYDVKM. The DNA for the CDR3 is TGTGCCAGCAGTTCTCCGACCGTTTACAATGAGCAGTTCTTC. This translates into CASSSPTVYNEQFF.

The rearrangement uses TRBV19 and TRBJ2-7, with 7 bases that match TRBD1. In germline, CDR1 is LNHDA, CDR2 SQIVND (reference sequence). This CDR3 has 13 amino acids. Trimming removed 10 bases from V and 4 bases from J; junction bases left unmatched: 10. CDR3 bases: TGTGCCACCACTGGGGACAGACCTTACGAGCAGTACTTC. Residues: CATTGDRPYEQYF.